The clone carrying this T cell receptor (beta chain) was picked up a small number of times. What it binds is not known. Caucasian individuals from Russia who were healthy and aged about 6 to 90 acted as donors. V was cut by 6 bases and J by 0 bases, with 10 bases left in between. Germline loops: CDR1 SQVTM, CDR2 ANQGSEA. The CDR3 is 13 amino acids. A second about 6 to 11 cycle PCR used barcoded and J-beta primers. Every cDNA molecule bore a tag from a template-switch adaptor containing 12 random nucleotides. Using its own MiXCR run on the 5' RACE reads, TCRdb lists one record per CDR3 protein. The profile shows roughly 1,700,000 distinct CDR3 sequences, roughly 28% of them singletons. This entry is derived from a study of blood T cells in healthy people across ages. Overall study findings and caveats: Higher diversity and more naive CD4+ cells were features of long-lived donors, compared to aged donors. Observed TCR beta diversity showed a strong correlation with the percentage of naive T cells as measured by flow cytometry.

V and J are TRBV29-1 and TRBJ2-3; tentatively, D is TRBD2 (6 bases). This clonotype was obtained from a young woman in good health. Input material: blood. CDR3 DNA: TGCAGCGTCACCGGGACTAGCACAGATACGCAGTATTTT. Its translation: CSVTGTSTDTQYF.